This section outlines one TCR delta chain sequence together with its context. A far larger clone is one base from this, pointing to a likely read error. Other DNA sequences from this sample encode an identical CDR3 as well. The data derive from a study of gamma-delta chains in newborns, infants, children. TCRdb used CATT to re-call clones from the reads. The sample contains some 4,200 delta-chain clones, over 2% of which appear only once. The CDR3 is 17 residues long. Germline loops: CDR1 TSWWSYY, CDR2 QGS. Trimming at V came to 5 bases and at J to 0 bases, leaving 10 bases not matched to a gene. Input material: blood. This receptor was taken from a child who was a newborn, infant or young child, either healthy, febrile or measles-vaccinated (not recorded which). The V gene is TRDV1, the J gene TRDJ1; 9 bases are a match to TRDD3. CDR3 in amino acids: CALGNLLSGGYTDKLIF. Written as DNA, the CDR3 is TGTGCTCTTGGGAACCTCCTTTCTGGGGGATACACCGATAAACTCATCTTT.